This TCR beta chain was captured by sequencing in a study of spatial heterogeneity in lung cancer. In germline, CDR1 is SEHNR, CDR2 FQNEAQ (reference sequence). V lost 0 bases and J 2 bases, leaving 11 bases between the germline ends. The CDR3 sequence is 15 residues long. Each CDR3 protein is one row after TCRdb ran MiXCR on the 5' RACE reads. The data contain over 9,500 distinct CDR3 sequences, about 3.7% of them seen just once; the ten biggest clones take up around 50%. As regards this clonotype: Being off target in a library aimed at alpha chains, this beta chain has a size of little meaning.

The time point: sample taken at primary tumor resection. Unsorted samples of tumor, nontumor lung or frozen PBMC had their whole RNA sequenced. The sample here was PBMCs, taken at surgery. J is TRBJ2-7 and V is TRBV7-9; D remains ambiguous. This clonotype originated in a female donor with early-stage non-small cell lung cancer. As DNA, the CDR3 is TGTGCCAGCAGCTTAGCCCCGAGGCTGACCTACGAGCAGTACTTC. Translating gives CASSLAPRLTYEQYF.